Listed below are T cell receptor beta chains from one sample, sequenced in a study of cytotoxic CD8 clonotypes in ibrutinib-treated CLL. Method: immunoSEQ multiplex PCR; TCRdb's copy keeps in-frame clones and lacks some. The table includes 19,000 or so clones, approximately 84% detected once. This sample comprised PBMCs, obtained before ibrutinib treatment. The receptors here all came from a human donor with chronic lymphocytic leukemia. Each CDR3 is given with its conserved first and last residue.

V gene | CDR3 protein
TRBV10-3 | CAISRAGTRGPDTQYF
TRBV5-1 | CASSLAGQAQETQYF
TRBV5-8 | CASSGGTRNEKLFF
TRBV6-1 | CASSEVGGDNEQFF
TRBV5-5 | CASSLGQGAETQYF
TRBV11-3 | CASSLSGGSTDTQYF
TRBV5-6 | CASSHDRGTNYGYTF
TRBV7-6 | CASSLKENTEAFF
TRBV7-7 | CASRCPTWTVVRSRSGANVLTF
TRBV7-9 | CASSFNRERSKNIQYF
TRBV7-8 | CASRSGVLDEQFF
TRBV7-9 | CAQQLIRGAYGYTF
TRBV11-2 | CASSYGNDSPLHF
TRBV10-3 | CAISPKGGGQGFNEQFF
TRBV29-1 | CSVRTVQETQYF
TRBV19 | CASARQIGGTGANVLTF
TRBV11-2 | CASSFLSGEHTGELFF
TRBV9 | CASSVLNGELFF
TRBV19 | CASSIWPQPQHF
TRBV9 | CASSGGTGDYYGYTF
TRBV7-8 | CASSLKRGGTAKNIQYF
TRBV28 | CASSSPYREQFF
TRBV10-3 | CAISGQGGDGYTF
TRBV11-2 | CASSFQRVSEQFF
TRBV4-3 | CASSQETGGTGELFF
TRBV5-4 | CASSQVTGAGNQPQHF
TRBV4-3 | CASSPGGSGYGYTF
TRBV4-2 | CASSQLMGQGSRSPLHF
TRBV19 | CASSVGQDSYEQYF
TRBV5-6 | CASSLGSGTGDTGELFF
TRBV30 | CAWSTGQENYNEQFF
TRBV5-4 | CASSVTGLKDEAFF
TRBV10-3 | CATRKFEGTEAFF